The present TCR beta chain was sequenced within a study of T cells in Graves' hyperthyroidism and ophthalmopathy. Broader study findings: In the blood, most expanded thyroid clonotypes above 0.001 appeared as well. Separation of ophthalmopathy from stable hyperthyroidism was achieved by a 13 V-J model. The model predicted ophthalmopathy a median roughly 6.3 months before onset.

Researchers amplified the TCR beta CDR3 regions from RNA transcripts. A set of HTBI primers served as the primers for a first-round RT-PCR of the TCR CDR3. MiXCR was run by TCRdb on the multiplex PCR reads, yielding one entry per CDR3 protein. This table has hundreds of thousands of distinct CDR3 sequences, over 12% appearing once. This clonotype was seen many times. Its antigen is not identified. The CDR3 has 13 residues. The ends were cut back, 5 bases at V and 6 bases at J, with 11 bases in the middle. Patients affected by ophthalmopathy presented a Clinical Activity Score of at least 3, a NOSPECS grade of at least 4, and disease duration below 3 months.

This chain links TRBV12-3 or TRBV12-4 with TRBJ1-5; D remains unclear. The specimen was blood. This TCR derives from a middle-aged woman with Graves' ophthalmopathy. Here the CDR3 reads CASSPPAGQPQHF. The CDR3 DNA reads as TGTGCCAGCAGTCCCCCGGCAGGTCAGCCCCAGCATTTT.